One sample yielded the 27 T cell receptor beta chains listed below, sequenced in a study of beta chain features in type 1 diabetes. General study points: Moderate yet significant TCRB CDR3 shortening was seen in Type 1 diabetes patients in all four CD4+ subsets.

The sequenced template was cDNA made from the entire isolated RNA. Clones were read by immunoSEQ multiplex PCR, and TCRdb kept only the in-frame ones, dropping some. The sample lists under 300,000 clones, about 11% occurring once. Antigens of these TCRs are unknown. What was sequenced was naive CD4+ T cells from blood. Source of these receptors: a man aged 25-45 years with type 1 diabetes.

The CDR3 DNA follows: TGTGCCAGCAGCCAAGATAACGGGTTAGCCAAAAACATTCAGTACTTC. Its translation: CASSQDNGLAKNIQYF. This chain connects TRBV4-2 to TRBJ2-4; no clear D. Trimming removed 0 bases at V and 0 bases at J, with 9 bases between. CDR1 LGHNA and CDR2 YNFKEQ come from the germline V gene. The CDR3 has 16 amino acids.

The sample holds a few counts of this clone. The genes are TRBV28 and TRBJ1-1; D remains unclear. Germline V gives CDR1 MDHEN, CDR2 SYDVKM. The CDR3 runs to 12 residues. The V end was cut by 3 bases, the J end by 3 bases, with 5 bases between. CDR3 sequence (DNA): TGTGCCAGCAGTTTCCAGTACACTGAAGCTTTCTTT. Translating gives CASSFQYTEAFF.

The chain is built from TRBV11-2 and TRBJ2-5, with 9 bases fitting TRBD1. V shed 5 bases, J shed 5 bases, and the junction held 15 bases outside the gene matches. This CDR3 is built from 17 residues. From germline, CDR1 is SGHAT and CDR2 FQNNGV. CDR3 loop: CASSLWGTGTSGETQYF. The DNA for the CDR3 is TGTGCCAGCAGCCTATGGGGGACAGGGACTTCTGGGGAGACCCAGTACTTC.

The V gene is TRBV6-1, the J gene TRBJ2-5; TRBD2 agrees at 7 bases. Germline V CDR1 and CDR2: MNHNS, SASEGT. V gave up 6 bases and J gave up 5 bases; unmatched junction bases: 6. CDR3 size: 13 residues. The CDR3 sequence: CASSRWEGETQYF. DNA for the CDR3: TGTGCCAGCAGCCGTTGGGAGGGCGAGACCCAGTACTTC.

This clone was counted only a few times. V usage is TRBV7-2 and J usage is TRBJ2-3; 10 bases agree with TRBD2. The junction had 11 bases not matched to a gene; V was cut back by 6 bases and J by 5 bases. The CDR3 has 16 amino acids. The germline gives CDR1 SGHTA, CDR2 FQGNSA. CDR3 amino acids: CASRRTSGPMGDTQYF. The CDR3 DNA reads as TGTGCCAGCAGGCGGACTAGCGGCCCTATGGGAGATACGCAGTATTTT.

In this sample, this clone turned up a few times. The chain is built from TRBV6-6 and TRBJ1-5; perhaps TRBD1 as D (5 bases). This CDR3 contains 14 residues. The germline CDR1 and CDR2 sequences are MNHNY and SVGAGI (reference sequence). Trimming stripped 6 bases from V and 6 bases from J, with 15 bases between. Written as DNA, the CDR3 is TGTGCCAGCAGCCGCGACAGTCAGCCTCAGCCCCAGCATTTT. Translated, it gives CASSRDSQPQPQHF.

V usage is TRBV28 and J usage is TRBJ2-1; the D gene is possibly TRBD2 (5 bases). The germline gives CDR1 MDHEN, CDR2 SYDVKM. The CDR3 loop spans 13 amino acids. V dropped 5 bases and J dropped 1 base, with 6 bases sitting between them. CDR3 coding DNA: TGTGCCAGCAGTCCGGGGTCCTACAATGAGCAGTTCTTC. Protein sequence: CASSPGSYNEQFF. Full variable domain (remainder filled in from reference TRBV28 and TRBJ2-1): DVKVTQSSRYLVKRTGEKVFLECVQDMDHENMFWYRQDPGLGLRLIYFSYDVKMKEKGDIPEGYSVSREKKERFSLILESASTNQTSMYLCASSPGSYNEQFFGPGTRLTVL.

This clone showed up just a few times. The chain links TRBV2 to TRBJ2-5; TRBD1 matches 8 bases. With V trimmed by 8 bases and J by 1 base, 6 bases remained unmatched. This CDR3 is 14 amino acids long. CDR1 is SNHLY and CDR2 is FYNNEI in the germline V gene. CDR3 DNA: TGTGCCAGCCCGACAGGGGTGGGCCAAGAGACCCAGTACTTC. It translates to CASPTGVGQETQYF.

This rearrangement joins TRBV19 to TRBJ2-3, with D unresolved. Germline V gene data show CDR1 as LNHDA and CDR2 as SQIVND (reference sequence). This CDR3 comprises 16 residues. V was trimmed by 9 bases and J by 0 bases, leaving 19 bases between them. The chain's CDR3 is CASPSAAGASTDTQYF. The CDR3 nucleotides read TGTGCCAGCCCGTCCGCCGCAGGTGCTAGCACAGATACGCAGTATTTT.

The gene calls are TRBV7-2 and TRBJ1-5; a possible D gene is TRBD1 (6 bases). V shed 3 bases and J shed 6 bases, with 15 bases lying between them. The CDR3 contains 15 residues. From germline, CDR1 is SGHTA and CDR2 FQGNSA. CDR3 DNA sequence: TGTGCCAGCAGCTTGGACAGTTCCGTGGGTCAGCCCCAGCATTTT. Amino acid sequence: CASSLDSSVGQPQHF.

V is TRBV25-1 and J is TRBJ2-7; D perhaps matches TRBD2 (6 bases). V was trimmed by 4 bases and J by 3 bases, leaving 13 bases between them. Germline-derived CDR1 and CDR2 are MGHDK and SYGVNS. The CDR3 runs 14 residues. As DNA, the CDR3 is TGTGCCAGCAGTGGGGGCGGGGCAGGCTACGAGCAGTACTTC. Translation gives CASSGGGAGYEQYF.

This clone was detected only a few times. This sequence joins TRBV30 and TRBJ1-5; the match to TRBD1 covers 8 bases. Germline-derived CDR1 and CDR2 are GTSNPN and SVGIG (reference sequence). V lost 8 bases, J lost 4 bases, and 10 bases stayed unmatched. This CDR3 has 14 amino acids. The CDR3 here is CATQGGTGNQPQHF. For the CDR3, the DNA is TGTGCCACACAGGGGGGAACGGGTAATCAGCCCCAGCATTTT.

Points on this clone: Distinct nucleotide sequences in the sample also encode this CDR3. This chain uses TRBV7-9 with TRBJ1-2, with D tentatively TRBD1 (6 bases). CDR1 SEHNR and CDR2 FQNEAQ come from the germline V gene (reference sequence). The CDR3 contains 14 residues. Trimming cost V 1 base and J 2 bases, with 8 bases left between them. The CDR3 DNA reads TGTGCCAGCAGCTTAGGCACAGGGAACTATGGCTACACCTTC. It codes for CASSLGTGNYGYTF.

The V call is TRBV11-2, the J call TRBJ2-3; the D is unclear. Per germline, CDR1 SGHAT and CDR2 FQNNGV. CDR3 size: 14 residues. V gave up 5 bases and J gave up 0 bases, with 9 bases separating them. The CDR3 region is CASSQETSTDTQYF. The CDR3 DNA reads TGTGCCAGCAGCCAAGAGACAAGCACAGATACGCAGTATTTT. Filled out from reference TRBV11-2 and TRBJ2-3, the complete variable domain reads EAGVAQSPRYKIIEKRQSVAFWCNPISGHATLYWYQQILGQGPKLLIQFQNNGVVDDSQLPKDRFSAERLKGVDSTLKIQPAKLEDSAVYLCASSQETSTDTQYFGPGTRLTVL.

The chain couples TRBV18 to TRBJ2-5; D might be TRBD2 (7 bases). Trimming took off 3 bases at V and 3 bases at J, with 14 bases between the two ends. The CDR3 covers 15 residues. Germline V gene lookup returns CDR1 KGHSH and CDR2 LQKENI. The CDR3 reads CASSPRRGLEETQYF. The CDR3 nucleotides read TGTGCCAGCTCACCCAGGCGGGGGCTTGAAGAGACCCAGTACTTC.

In this sample, this clone turned up a few times. The chain recombines TRBV7-6 with TRBJ2-1; 16 bases agree with TRBD2. The CDR3 is 17 residues long. J lost 8 bases, V lost 0 bases, and 4 bases had no gene match. Looked up from germline, CDR1 is SGHVS and CDR2 is FNYEAQ. As DNA, the CDR3 is TGTGCCAGCAGCTTAGCGGGACTAGCGGGGGGGGATGATGAGCAGTTCTTC. Residues: CASSLAGLAGGDDEQFF.

The chain links TRBV5-1 to TRBJ1-1; 10 nucleotides line up with TRBD1. With V trimmed by 4 bases and J by 2 bases, 5 bases remained unmatched. This CDR3 has 15 residues. Germline CDR1 SGHRS, CDR2 YFSETQ. In DNA form, the CDR3 reads TGCGCCAGCAGCGGGGGACAGGGGTCCAACACTGAAGCTTTCTTT. Its translation is CASSGGQGSNTEAFF.

The V call is TRBV2, the J call TRBJ1-4, with 7 bases identical to TRBD1. Germline V CDR1 and CDR2: SNHLY, FYNNEI. The ends lost 6 bases at V and 3 bases at J; junction bases unmatched: 4. The CDR3 runs to 14 residues. This CDR3 is CASRRGGPNEKLFF. The DNA of the CDR3 is TGTGCCAGCAGGCGAGGGGGCCCTAATGAAAAACTGTTTTTT.

This chain uses TRBV5-1 with TRBJ1-1; maybe TRBD1 (6 bases). Germline CDR1 is SGHRS and CDR2 is YFSETQ. V dropped 5 bases and J dropped 6 bases, with 26 bases sitting between them. The CDR3 is made up of 17 amino acids. The CDR3 here is CASSRSAQTGYFAEAFF. CDR3 DNA: TGCGCCAGCAGTCGTAGCGCCCAGACAGGTTACTTCGCTGAAGCTTTCTTT.

The chain joins TRBV5-5 to TRBJ1-5; D unclear. The length of the CDR3 is 14 residues. Trimming took 2 bases from V and 9 from J, leaving 15 bases between them. The germline V gene has CDR1 SGHKS and CDR2 YYEKEE (reference sequence). The CDR3 bases are TGTGCCAGCAGCTTTCTAGGCGGTGAGGGGCCCCAGCATTTT. Its translation: CASSFLGGEGPQHF.

The chain carries TRBV7-9 and TRBJ2-3; 9 nucleotides match TRBD2. The germline gives CDR1 SEHNR, CDR2 FQNEAQ (reference sequence). Trimming at V came to 5 bases and at J to 0 bases, leaving 6 bases not matched to a gene. The CDR3 loop spans 16 amino acids. CDR3 sequence reads: CASSPLAGGSTDTQYF. As DNA, the CDR3 is TGTGCCAGCAGCCCCCTGGCGGGGGGGAGCACAGATACGCAGTATTTT.

The chain combines TRBV7-3 with TRBJ1-4; tentative D call: TRBD1 (6 bases). V was trimmed by 3 bases and J by 7 bases, leaving 21 bases between them. The CDR3 is 17 amino acids. Per the germline V gene, CDR1 is SGHTA and CDR2 is FQGTGA. CDR3 in DNA: TGTGCCAGCAGCTTCCCCGTCCCGCAGGGGTGGGGTGAAAAACTGTTTTTT. Protein sequence: CASSFPVPQGWGEKLFF. The complete variable domain, with remaining parts taken from reference TRBV7-3 and TRBJ1-4, reads GAGVSQTPSNKVTEKGKYVELRCDPISGHTALYWYRQSLGQGPEFLIYFQGTGAADDSGLPNDRFFAVRPEGSVSTLKIQRTERGDSAVYLCASSFPVPQGWGEKLFFGSGTQLSVL.

This clone was found once. The chain employs TRBV28 and TRBJ2-3, with no clear D. Germline CDR1 and CDR2: MDHEN and SYDVKM. The V end lost 1 base, the J end lost 6 bases, and 5 bases lay between the germline ends. The CDR3 is made up of 12 amino acids. The chain's CDR3 is CASSLSPDTQYF. In DNA form, the CDR3 reads TGTGCCAGCAGTTTATCTCCGGATACGCAGTATTTT.

V and J are TRBV9 and TRBJ1-2; tentatively, D is TRBD1 (6 bases). Trimming shortened V by 0 bases and J by 8 bases, and 11 bases separated the two germline ends. Per the germline V gene, CDR1 is SGDLS and CDR2 is YYNGEE. The length of the CDR3 is 13 residues. CDR3 coding DNA: TGTGCCAGCAGCGTAGGGGCAGGGGAGGGCTACACCTTC. This translates into CASSVGAGEGYTF.

The chain couples TRBV6-5 to TRBJ2-1, with a possible D match to TRBD2 (5 bases). Per germline, CDR1 MNHEY and CDR2 SVGAGI. CDR3 length: 14 residues. V lost 4 bases and J lost 4, with 11 bases in between. This CDR3 is CASSFRGTYNEQFF. The CDR3, as DNA: TGTGCCAGCAGTTTCCGGGGAACTTACAATGAGCAGTTCTTC.

V is TRBV2 and J is TRBJ1-1, with TRBD1 matching over 8 bases. The CDR3 covers 13 residues. The germline V gene encodes CDR1 SNHLY and CDR2 FYNNEI. The junction had 2 bases not matched to a gene; V was cut back by 4 bases and J by 4 bases. The CDR3: CASSGQGSTEAFF. CDR3 nucleotides: TGTGCCAGCAGTGGACAGGGGAGCACTGAAGCTTTCTTT.

CDR3 amino acids: CASSYLDSPLHF. The CDR3 nucleotides read TGTGCCAGCAGTTACCTAGATTCACCCCTCCACTTT. V usage is TRBV6-5 and J usage is TRBJ1-6, with unresolved D. The CDR3 length is 12 residues. Trimming cost V 2 bases and J 8 bases, with 4 bases left between them. Germline V gives CDR1 MNHEY, CDR2 SVGAGI.